This T cell receptor (beta chain) was sequenced during a study of T cell responses to AZD1222 COVID-19 vaccine. Trimming removed 0 bases from V and 9 bases from J, with 10 bases in between. The CDR3 runs 13 residues. CDR1 is SGHRS and CDR2 is YFSETQ in the germline V gene. The assay was immunoSEQ multiplex PCR, and TCRdb's table has in-frame clones only and misses some. Among fewer than 110,000 clones listed, 91% were seen once. This receptor was identified in an adult in good health. The sample in question was peripheral blood, obtained on day 0 of AZD1222 vaccination. This rearrangement joins TRBV5-1 to TRBJ2-1, with D possibly matching TRBD1 (5 bases). CDR3 residues: CASSLDSRGEQFF. For the CDR3, the DNA is TGCGCCAGCAGCTTGGACTCTAGGGGTGAGCAGTTCTTC.